The rows below give T cell receptor beta chains drawn from one sample of a study of T-cell reconstitution after alpha-beta-depleted transplantation in children. Each CDR3 protein gets one entry after TCRdb re-called the PCR reads with MiXCR. The repertoire holds more than 85,000 distinct CDR3 sequences, around 7.8% seen once, with around 15% in the top ten. The sample was PBMCs, taken before TCRalphabeta/CD19-depleted stem cell transplant. Source of these receptors: a boy aged 2 to 10 with acute lymphoblastic leukemia, due to receive a stem cell transplant. CDR3s include the opening cysteine and the closing phenylalanine or tryptophan. The order of the fields is J gene, V gene, CDR3 protein.

TRBJ2-3	TRBV7-6	CASSSGLSGGPKTQYF
TRBJ1-3	TRBV9	CASSVAYGAAGNTIYF
TRBJ2-7	TRBV6-1	CASRETSGGSPYEQYF
TRBJ1-2	TRBV5-1	CASSPGGGISGGYTF
TRBJ1-5	TRBV28	CASSRFSDYSNQPQHF
TRBJ2-2	TRBV7-2	CASSLWAGAPNTGELFF
TRBJ2-2	TRBV5-1	CASSYYTGELFF
TRBJ1-2	TRBV28	CASSPPSTGYTF
TRBJ2-5	TRBV15	CATSRDLVWGDLMETQYF
TRBJ2-5	TRBV12-3/TRBV12-4	CASTPRGAGETQYF
TRBJ2-1	TRBV4-3	CASSQDRTEHNEQFF
TRBJ1-2	TRBV12-2	CASRLRQGWYGYTF
TRBJ2-5	TRBV6-2/TRBV6-3	CASSWGRGTGSETQYF
TRBJ1-5	TRBV12-3/TRBV12-4	CASSFLSGQGFNQPQHF
TRBJ2-2	TRBV7-6	CASSLRSGGTNTGELFF
TRBJ2-7	TRBV4-1	CASSQDLGSYEQYF
TRBJ1-5	TRBV27	CASSLFGGSNQPQHF
TRBJ2-2	TRBV6-4	CASSAQGNGELFF
TRBJ1-1	TRBV7-9	CASSPRAVGGETEAFF
TRBJ2-7	TRBV10-2	CASSGYSSYEQYF
TRBJ2-5	TRBV10-3	CAISEGLTGIQETQYF
TRBJ2-3	TRBV2	CASSEARRRVVDTQYF
TRBJ1-6	TRBV7-2	CASSYRVSPLHF
TRBJ1-3	TRBV7-9	CASSLGGEVVEDTIYF
TRBJ1-1	TRBV12-3/TRBV12-4	CASSFRRGEAFF
TRBJ1-1	TRBV5-1	CASSLARGRSRAQAFF
TRBJ2-3	TRBV6-1	CASRREGGTDTQYF
TRBJ1-1	TRBV27	CASSRTVYTEAFF
TRBJ2-7	TRBV20-1	CSANYRGSQEQYF
TRBJ2-7	TRBV7-2	CASSWTGTHPVYEQYF
TRBJ1-1	TRBV4-2	CASSQEWTAEAFF
TRBJ1-1	TRBV20-1	CSALYRQTEAFF
TRBJ1-1	TRBV4-3	CASRTGGWGTEAFF
TRBJ2-2	TRBV12-3/TRBV12-4	CASSQPGELFF
TRBJ2-1	TRBV5-1	CASSFRRTGGDEQFF